Listed below are T cell receptor beta chains from one sample, sequenced in a study of OX40 agonist ivuxolimab in advanced cancers. Only in-frame clones appear in the TCRdb table, and some are missing; sequencing was by immunoSEQ multiplex PCR. Of approximately 70,000 clones listed, approximately 94% are singletons. Sequencing was performed on CD4+ or CD8+ T cells sorted from blood, taken in a trial of the OX40 agonist ivuxolimab. These receptors were obtained from an adult with an advanced solid tumor such as melanoma, head and neck, liver or kidney cancer. Both conserved end residues are part of each CDR3. D genes are given only for firm matches. Clone size is shown for a subset of rows, as once, few, many or a class of expanded clone.

>-|TRBV9|TRBJ2-1|-
TGTGCCAGCAGCCGCTCGGGTGAGCAGTTCTTC
CASSRSGEQFF
>-|TRBV19|TRBJ1-1|-
TGTGCCAGTACCCTAGGGGAGACTGAAGCTTTCTTT
CASTLGETEAFF
>-|TRBV9|TRBJ2-5|-
TGTGCCAGCAGCGTACTTGCGGGGCTAGTTGGAGAGACCCAGTACTTC
CASSVLAGLVGETQYF
>-|TRBV29-1|TRBJ1-2|-
TGCAGCGTTGAAGCGGGGTTCTATGGCTACACCTTC
CSVEAGFYGYTF
>-|TRBV25-1|TRBJ2-2|-
TGTGCCAGCCGGCCAGGTAACACCGGGGAGCTGTTTTTT
CASRPGNTGELFF
>-|TRBV9|TRBJ1-1|-
TGTGCCAGCACCTCCGCCGTGGGGGGGATGAACACTGAAGCTTTCTTT
CASTSAVGGMNTEAFF
>-|TRBV5-3|TRBJ1-5|-
TGTGCCAGAAGCTTGAGCGCGGGCAATCAGCCCCAGCATTTT
CARSLSAGNQPQHF
>-|TRBV9|TRBJ2-2|-
TGTGCCAGCAGCGCCTGGGACTCGAACACCGGGGAGCTGTTTTTT
CASSAWDSNTGELFF
>TRBD1|TRBV6-6|TRBJ2-7|-
TGTGCCAGTGTAGGGGACAGCTACGAGCAGTACTTC
CASVGDSYEQYF
>-|TRBV6-5|TRBJ2-3|-
TGTGCCAGCAGTTACTCGGGGGGGCCCACAGATACGCAGTATTTT
CASSYSGGPTDTQYF
>-|TRBV5-1|TRBJ2-3|-
TGCGCCAGCCATGGCGGGCCGGATACGCAGTATTTT
CASHGGPDTQYF
>-|TRBV7-9|TRBJ2-2|-
TGTGCCAGCTTAGAGGACCGGGACTCGAACACCGGGGAGCTGTTTTTT
CASLEDRDSNTGELFF
>TRBD1|TRBV14|TRBJ2-7|-
TGTGCCAGCAGCCATTACGGGACAGGGGCCTACGAGCAGTACTTC
CASSHYGTGAYEQYF
>-|TRBV4-3|TRBJ2-7|-
TGCGCCAGCAGCCAAGAAGGTGGGTCGGGTTACGAGCAGTACTTC
CASSQEGGSGYEQYF
>TRBD1|TRBV5-1|TRBJ1-1|few
TGCGCCAGCAGCGACGGGACAGGGGGAGACTATGAAGCTTTCTTT
CASSDGTGGDYEAFF
>-|TRBV6-5|TRBJ1-5|-
TGTGCCAGCAGTTACTCTTCCAATCAGCCCCAGCATTTT
CASSYSSNQPQHF
>-|TRBV4-1|TRBJ2-1|-
TGCGCCAGCAGCCAAGGCGGGGATGCCTACAATGAGCAGTTCTTC
CASSQGGDAYNEQFF
>-|TRBV9|TRBJ2-1|-
TGTGCCAGCAGCTCCGACGGTATCTTGAGACTAGACTCCTACAATGAGCAGTTCTTC
CASSSDGILRLDSYNEQFF
>-|TRBV9|TRBJ2-1|-
TGTGCCAGCAGCCCCCCCTACAATGAGCAGTTCTTC
CASSPPYNEQFF
>-|TRBV6-5|TRBJ2-7|-
TGTGCCAGCAGTCCTAATTTGATCTACGAGCAGTACTTC
CASSPNLIYEQYF
>TRBD2|TRBV29-1|TRBJ2-1|once
TGCAGCGTGGGGGACTATGGGGGCAATGAGCAGTTCTTC
CSVGDYGGNEQFF
>-|TRBV2|TRBJ2-3|-
TGTGCCAGCAGTTTACCGGGAAGTGTCGCGGGGGCCCCAGATACGCAGTATTTT
CASSLPGSVAGAPDTQYF
>-|TRBV7-7|TRBJ2-2|-
TGTGCTAGCAGCTTAGGGCGCAGGGGGAACACCGGGGAGCTGTTTTTT
CASSLGRRGNTGELFF
>TRBD1|TRBV7-6|TRBJ2-7|-
TGTGCCAGCACCATCGACAGGGCCTACGAGCAGTACTTC
CASTIDRAYEQYF
>-|TRBV6-5|TRBJ1-1|once
TGTGCCAGCACTTGGGGGGGCGATCGGACTGAAGCTTTCTTT
CASTWGGDRTEAFF
>-|TRBV19|TRBJ2-5|-
TGTGCCACCCCAAAGGGACATCGCATAAGGACCCAGTACTTC
CATPKGHRIRTQYF
>TRBD2|TRBV4-3|TRBJ2-7|-
TGCGCCAGCAGCCAAGTAGCGGGACCGGAGACCTACGAGCAGTACTTC
CASSQVAGPETYEQYF
>TRBD1|TRBV14|TRBJ2-5|-
TGTGCCAGCAGCCAACGGATGGGACAGCAAGAGACCCAGTACTTC
CASSQRMGQQETQYF
>-|TRBV7-9|TRBJ1-3|-
TGTGCCAGCAGCTCCGTTTGGGGGGACTCTGGAAACACCATATATTTT
CASSSVWGDSGNTIYF
>TRBD2|TRBV11-3|TRBJ2-5|-
TGTGCCAGCAGCTTAATGGGAGGGCAGGAGACCCAGTACTTC
CASSLMGGQETQYF
>TRBD2|TRBV7-8|TRBJ2-7|-
TGTGCCAGCAGCCAAGGGAGCGGGGGGGCCTACGAGCAGTACTTC
CASSQGSGGAYEQYF
>TRBD1|TRBV28|TRBJ1-2|-
TGTGCCAGCAGCCACCTCCAGGGGGCGGTCTATGGCTACACCTTC
CASSHLQGAVYGYTF
>TRBD1|TRBV29-1|TRBJ2-4|-
TGCAGCGTCCATGACAGGGGAAGACCCAAAAACATTCAGTACTTC
CSVHDRGRPKNIQYF
>TRBD2|TRBV27|TRBJ2-1|-
TGTGCCAGCAGTTTACTAGCGGGAGTTCCCCGAAAATCCAATGAGCAGTTCTTC
CASSLLAGVPRKSNEQFF
>TRBD1|TRBV4-1|TRBJ1-2|-
TGCGCCAGCAGCCAAGTTCCGACAGGGGAAGGGGCTGGCTACACCTTC
CASSQVPTGEGAGYTF
>-|TRBV6-6|TRBJ1-2|-
TGTGCCAGCAGTGACCCCGGACAGAGGGATGGCTACACCTTC
CASSDPGQRDGYTF
>-|TRBV6-5|TRBJ1-1|-
TGTGCCAGCAGCTATTTGGGCACTGAAGCTTTCTTT
CASSYLGTEAFF
>-|TRBV9|TRBJ2-7|-
TGTGCCAGCAGCGTAGAGGGGATATTGGGCTACGAGCAGTACTTC
CASSVEGILGYEQYF
>-|TRBV4-3|TRBJ2-7|-
TGCGCCAGCAGCCAAGTGACAGGAAGCTCCTACGAGCAGTACTTC
CASSQVTGSSYEQYF
>TRBD2|TRBV27|TRBJ2-1|-
TGTGCCAGCAGTGCCGGGACTAGCGGGGACAATGAGCAGTTCTTC
CASSAGTSGDNEQFF
>-|TRBV7-3|TRBJ2-5|-
TGTGCCAGCAGCTCCTATCAGCAGGAGACCCAGTACTTC
CASSSYQQETQYF
>-|TRBV11-2|TRBJ2-1|-
TGTGCCAGCAGCGACCCAGAGCTCTCCTACAATGAGCAGTTCTTC
CASSDPELSYNEQFF
>TRBD1|TRBV4-1|TRBJ1-2|-
TGCGCCAGCAGCCAAACCCCCAGTCGGACAGGGAGGGGGGGCTACACCTTC
CASSQTPSRTGRGGYTF
>TRBD1|TRBV27|TRBJ1-5|-
TGTGCCAGCAGTACTTCCGGGACAGGGGTAAGGCAGCCCCAGCATTTT
CASSTSGTGVRQPQHF
>-|TRBV5-4|TRBJ2-1|once
TGTGCCAGCAGCTTACTCCCCAATGAGCAGTTCTTC
CASSLLPNEQFF
>-|TRBV2|TRBJ2-1|-
TGTGCCAGCAGTGAAGGTGGGTCGCGCGATGAGCAGTTCTTC
CASSEGGSRDEQFF
>-|TRBV10-3|TRBJ2-7|once
TGTGCCATCAGGGGGGAAGACGAGCAGTACTTC
CAIRGEDEQYF
>-|TRBV10-3|TRBJ1-1|-
TGTGCCACCGGTTCGGACAGTTACACTGAAGCTTTCTTT
CATGSDSYTEAFF
>TRBD1|TRBV5-4|TRBJ1-1|-
TGTGCCAGCAGTAACGACAGGGGACTGAACACTGAAGCTTTCTTT
CASSNDRGLNTEAFF
>TRBD2|TRBV19|TRBJ2-2|-
TGTGCCAGTAGTAGGGAATCCAGACTAGCTCTAGGTACCGGGGAGCTGTTTTTT
CASSRESRLALGTGELFF
>-|TRBV15|TRBJ1-3|-
TGTGCCACCAGCTCCCCCTCTGGAAACACCATATATTTT
CATSSPSGNTIYF
>TRBD1|TRBV10-3|TRBJ2-3|-
TGTGCCATCAGTTGGGACAGGGAAGATACGCAGTATTTT
CAISWDREDTQYF
>-|TRBV29-1|TRBJ2-1|-
TGCAGCGTTGAAGATATTGACAGGTTGAATGAGCAGTTCTTC
CSVEDIDRLNEQFF
>TRBD2|TRBV7-3|TRBJ2-1|-
TGTGCCAGCAGTTTTCCCCCACAGCGGGAGTACAATGAGCAGTTCTTC
CASSFPPQREYNEQFF
>TRBD2|TRBV28|TRBJ2-7|-
TGTGCCAGCAGCTTTCCTCGGGCTAGCGGGACCGCCTACGAGCAGTACTTC
CASSFPRASGTAYEQYF